This TCR beta chain stems from a study of cytomegalovirus exposure and HLA in healthy donors. V was pared by 7 bases and J by 4 bases, with 12 bases of the junction left unmatched. The CDR3 is made up of 16 amino acids. Per germline, CDR1 LNHDA and CDR2 SQIVND (reference sequence). Study-wide points: In a later analysis, specific HLA alleles were associated with over 15,000 TCR beta sequences at a 0.05 false discovery rate. Whilst most TCR sequences proved rare, a subset of public TCRs occurred across many donors.

The study ran its PCR with 60 Vbeta and 13 Jbeta primers. The data were produced by immunoSEQ multiplex PCR, yet TCRdb's version contains in-frame clones alone and is incomplete. The sample's table shows about 120,000 clones. Comments on this clone: Its antigen remains unidentified.

This chain connects TRBV19 to TRBJ2-3; 9 positions agree with TRBD1. Sample: PBMCs. This clonotype was obtained from a man aged 30-40 years in good health and CMV-seronegative. In nucleotides, the CDR3 is TGTGCCAGTACCCACCGACAGGGGGATCACCCAGATACGCAGTATTTT. Protein product: CASTHRQGDHPDTQYF.